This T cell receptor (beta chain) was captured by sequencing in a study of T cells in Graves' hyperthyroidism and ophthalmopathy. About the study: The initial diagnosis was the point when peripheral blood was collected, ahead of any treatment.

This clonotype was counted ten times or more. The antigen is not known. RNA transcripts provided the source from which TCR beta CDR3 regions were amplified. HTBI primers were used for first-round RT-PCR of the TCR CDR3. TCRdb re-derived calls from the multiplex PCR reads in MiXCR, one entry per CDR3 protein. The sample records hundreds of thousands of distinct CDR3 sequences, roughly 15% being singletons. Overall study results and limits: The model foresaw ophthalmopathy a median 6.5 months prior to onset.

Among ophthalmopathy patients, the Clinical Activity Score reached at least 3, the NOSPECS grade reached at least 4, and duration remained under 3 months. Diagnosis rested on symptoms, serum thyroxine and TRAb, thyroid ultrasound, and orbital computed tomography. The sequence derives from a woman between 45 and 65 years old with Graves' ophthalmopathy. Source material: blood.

The chain's CDR3 is CASSSDRGRARETQYF. The CDR3 coding sequence is TGTGCCAGCAGCTCCGACAGGGGAAGGGCGAGGGAGACCCAGTACTTC. J is TRBJ2-5 and V is TRBV7-9; 8 bases align to TRBD1. The CDR3 totals 16 residues. With V trimmed by 4 bases and J by 5 bases, 12 bases remained unmatched. CDR1 SEHNR and CDR2 FQNEAQ come from the germline V gene (reference sequence).